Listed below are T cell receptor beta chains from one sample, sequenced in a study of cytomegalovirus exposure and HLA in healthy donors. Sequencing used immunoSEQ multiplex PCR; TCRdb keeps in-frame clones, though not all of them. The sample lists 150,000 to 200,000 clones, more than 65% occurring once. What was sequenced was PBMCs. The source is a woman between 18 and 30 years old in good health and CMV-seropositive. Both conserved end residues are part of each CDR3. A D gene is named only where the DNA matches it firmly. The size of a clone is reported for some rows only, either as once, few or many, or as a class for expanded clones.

TGTGCCAGCAGTGAAGATCGCGGGTCTGCAGGCTACACCTTC CASSEDRGSAGYTF - 14 - TRBJ1-2 TRBV2
TGCGCCAGCAGCCAAGGGAGGGGAAACTCGGGCTACACCTTC CASSQGRGNSGYTF - 14 - TRBJ1-2 TRBV4-3
TGTGCCAGCAGCAGCGGGGGGGAGACAGATACGCAGTATTTT CASSSGGETDTQYF TRBD2 14 - TRBJ2-3 TRBV6-4
TGCGCCAGCAGCCAAGATGGGGGGGGAGGGCAGCCCCAGCATTTT CASSQDGGGGQPQHF - 15 - TRBJ1-5 TRBV4-1
TGCGCCAGCAGCCAAGACTTCGGACAGGGGATTGGCTACACCTTC CASSQDFGQGIGYTF TRBD1 15 - TRBJ1-2 TRBV4-1
TGTGCCACTACACTATCGTCCCCTGAAAAACTGTTTTTT CATTLSSPEKLFF - 13 once TRBJ1-4 TRBV7-2
TGTGCCAGCAGCCAACTTAGCTCCTACGAGCAGTACTTC CASSQLSSYEQYF - 13 - TRBJ2-7 TRBV2
TGTGCCAGTTACGACAGGATGAACGAGCAGTACTTC CASYDRMNEQYF - 12 - TRBJ2-7 TRBV2
TGTGCCAGCAGTGAATGGGGAGGGTTTGGTGAGACCCAGTACTTC CASSEWGGFGETQYF TRBD2 15 - TRBJ2-5 TRBV6-1
TGTGCCAGCAGCCCGAGGAACGACAATGAGCAGTTCTTC CASSPRNDNEQFF - 13 once TRBJ2-1 TRBV7-2
TGTGCCAGCACCTCGACACAGGGTGATGAGACCCAGTACTTC CASTSTQGDETQYF - 14 - TRBJ2-5 TRBV11-1
TGTGCCAGCAGCTTGAGCGGGAACTACAATGAGCAGTTCTTC CASSLSGNYNEQFF TRBD2 14 - TRBJ2-1 TRBV7-9
TGTGCCAGCAGCGGACCGGGACAGTGGTTTGATACGCAGTATTTT CASSGPGQWFDTQYF TRBD1 15 - TRBJ2-3 TRBV7-8
TGTGCCAGCAGCTTAGGAGGGGGCCGCTCCTACAATGAGCAGTTCTTC CASSLGGGRSYNEQFF TRBD1 16 - TRBJ2-1 TRBV7-8
TGCGCCAGCCGAGCCCTAGCGGAAGAGACCCAGTACTTC CASRALAEETQYF TRBD2 13 once TRBJ2-5 TRBV10-2
TGTGCCAGCAGCCAGCCTAGCGGGGGGTACACAGATACGCAGTATTTT CASSQPSGGYTDTQYF TRBD2 16 - TRBJ2-3 TRBV14
TGTGCCAGAACCGGACTAGCTCTGGGCAATGAGCAGTTCTTC CARTGLALGNEQFF TRBD2 14 - TRBJ2-1 TRBV5-3
TGTGCCAGCAGTTTCCTCTTTGAGGAGGGGCGGAGAAATCAGCCCCAGCATTTT CASSFLFEEGRRNQPQHF - 18 - TRBJ1-5 TRBV28
TGTGCCAGGTGGCCTAACCGGAGCCATCTCGACGAAAACATTCAGTACTTC CARWPNRSHLDENIQYF - 17 - TRBJ2-4 TRBV11-2
TGCGCCAGCAGCTTTAGTCCGATTGGGACAGGGGGTGGTAGGAACACTGAAGCTTTCTTT CASSFSPIGTGGGRNTEAFF TRBD1 20 - TRBJ1-1 TRBV5-1
TGTGCCAGCACTACAGGTTACACAGATACGCAGTATTTT CASTTGYTDTQYF - 13 - TRBJ2-3 TRBV27
TGTGCCAGCAGTGCTGGGACAGGCGGGCAGTACTTC CASSAGTGGQYF TRBD1 12 - TRBJ2-7 TRBV6-1
TGTGCCAGCAGTGATAGGCAGAGGGAGCGGAAACTGTTTTTT CASSDRQRERKLFF - 14 - TRBJ1-4 TRBV6-1
TGTGCCAGCAGACCGGAGGGGCGGGAGGTGGCTGAAGCTTTCTTT CASRPEGREVAEAFF - 15 - TRBJ1-1 TRBV6-1
TGCGCCAGCAGCTTGGAGGGGGCATTGATCGCCGGGGAGCTGTTTTTT CASSLEGALIAGELFF TRBD1 16 - TRBJ2-2 TRBV5-1
TGTGCCAGCAGCGCCTCTGTGGCGGGGTGGGCCAATAACTATGGCTACACCTTC CASSASVAGWANNYGYTF - 18 - TRBJ1-2 TRBV11-2
TGTGCCAGCAGGGAACCACTAGCGGGGGGGCAGTTCTTC CASREPLAGGQFF TRBD2 13 - TRBJ2-1 TRBV2
TGTGCCAGCAGCCCCGGTAGGGGTCCCTACGAGCAGTACTTC CASSPGRGPYEQYF - 14 - TRBJ2-7 TRBV11-2
TGTGCCAGCAGCTTAGGGGTAACCAGGGGGTACACAGATACGCAGTATTTT CASSLGVTRGYTDTQYF TRBD1 17 once TRBJ2-3 TRBV7-9
TGTGCCAGCAGCTCCGGGGGGGGCAATCAGCCCCAGCATTTT CASSSGGGNQPQHF - 14 - TRBJ1-5 TRBV9
TGCGCCAGCAGCTCAGGGGGAGGTGAGACCGGGGAGCTGTTTTTT CASSSGGGETGELFF - 15 - TRBJ2-2 TRBV5-1
TGTGCCAGCAGCTTAGGGGCAGGAAATAATGAAAAACTGTTTTTT CASSLGAGNNEKLFF - 15 once TRBJ1-4 TRBV7-9
TGTGCCAGCAGCCAGAGGCGGGGGATACAGGAGCAGTACTTC CASSQRRGIQEQYF TRBD2 14 - TRBJ2-7 TRBV7-2
TGTGCCAGCAGCTTACGAGGGGGGGCCCCAGATACGCAGTATTTT CASSLRGGAPDTQYF - 15 few TRBJ2-3 TRBV7-3
TGTGCCAGCAGCTTAGACAGGGACTATGGCTACACCTTC CASSLDRDYGYTF - 13 - TRBJ1-2 TRBV7-9
TGTGCCAGCAGCCCGGGGGACTATGGCTACACCTTC CASSPGDYGYTF - 12 - TRBJ1-2 TRBV7-9
TGTGCCAGCAGCTTTGGGCGGACAGGGAGGTTGAACACTGAAGCTTTCTTT CASSFGRTGRLNTEAFF TRBD1 17 - TRBJ1-1 TRBV7-9
TGTGCCAGCAGCTTAGTCAATCAGGACTCACAACAGTACTTC CASSLVNQDSQQYF - 14 once TRBJ2-7 TRBV11-2
TGTGCCAGCATTTTTGCCGGGGGAAGCAATGAGCAGTTCTTC CASIFAGGSNEQFF - 14 - TRBJ2-1 TRBV2
TGTGCCAGCAGCCCAACACAGAACACCGGGGAGCTGTTTTTT CASSPTQNTGELFF - 14 - TRBJ2-2 TRBV7-9
TGTGCCAGCAGTTTATCCGGGACAGGGTTATACGAGCAGTACTTC CASSLSGTGLYEQYF TRBD1 15 - TRBJ2-7 TRBV27
TGTGCCAGCAGCGCACACCATCTAGCGGGGACAGATACGCAGTATTTT CASSAHHLAGTDTQYF TRBD2 16 - TRBJ2-3 TRBV9
TGTGCCAGCAGCTTAAGTGCTAAGGAGTATGTCGCCGGGGAGCTGTTTTTT CASSLSAKEYVAGELFF - 17 - TRBJ2-2 TRBV7-3
TGTGCCAGCAGCCCCGAGGTGGGGGGGTATGTAGATACGCAGTATTTT CASSPEVGGYVDTQYF TRBD2 16 - TRBJ2-3 TRBV9
TGTGCCAGCAGTTACCAGGATTCCGTGCAGTACTTC CASSYQDSVQYF - 12 - TRBJ2-7 TRBV6-5
TGTGCCAGCAGTCCCGACAGAACCTACGAGCAGTACTTC CASSPDRTYEQYF - 13 - TRBJ2-7 TRBV6-5
TGTGCCAGCAGCATTCTAGCGGGGGGATTGAATGAGCAGTTCTTC CASSILAGGLNEQFF TRBD2 15 - TRBJ2-1 TRBV7-2
TGTGCCAGCAAACCTGCACAGGGGCCCAATTCACCCCTCCACTTT CASKPAQGPNSPLHF TRBD1 15 - TRBJ1-6 TRBV27
TGTGCCAGCAGCCAACCCGACAGACAATTGAACACTGAAGCTTTCTTT CASSQPDRQLNTEAFF - 16 - TRBJ1-1 TRBV4-2
TGTGCCAGCAGTCGGACAGCACGAGCTTATGGCTACACCTTC CASSRTARAYGYTF - 14 few TRBJ1-2 TRBV2
TGTGCCAGCAGGAAACAGGGGGCTAGTGAAAAACTGTTTTTT CASRKQGASEKLFF TRBD1 14 few TRBJ1-4 TRBV6-5